This paragraph covers one TCR beta chain sequence. The sample originates from a study of blood T cell repertoires in COVID-19. Sequenced by immunoSEQ multiplex PCR; TCRdb stores in-frame clones only, minus some. Of 60,000 to 65,000 clones listed, just under 75% are singletons. The Seattle patients joined while their infection was active and were tracked longitudinally afterward. Trimming cost V 4 bases and J 2 bases; bases outside gene matches: 8. Germline V gene data show CDR1 as SGHTA and CDR2 as FQGTGA. The CDR3 consists of 16 residues. The TCR was taken from a woman in her 70s with COVID-19, enrolled during active disease. V usage is TRBV7-3 and J usage is TRBJ2-3, with 8 positions matching TRBD1. Sequenced input: peripheral blood. The CDR3 coding sequence is TGTGCCAGCAGCTCGAGGACAGGGCTTAACACAGATACGCAGTATTTT. Protein: CASSSRTGLNTDTQYF.